A single sample gave rise to the 12 T cell receptor beta chains below, sequenced in a study of cytomegalovirus exposure and HLA in healthy donors. PCR was performed using 60 Vbeta and 13 Jbeta primers. Generated by immunoSEQ multiplex PCR, the TCRdb table keeps only in-frame clones and is missing some. The data contain about 200,000 clones, around 75% of them singletons. Material: PBMCs. These TCRs come from a woman aged 25 to 45 in good health and CMV-seronegative.

Comment on this clone: The junction differs from germline at one of its ends, possibly a read error. The chain combines TRBV5-4 with TRBJ2-7; perhaps TRBD1 as D (5 bases). This CDR3 comprises 13 residues. CDR1 and CDR2 (germline): SGHNT, YYREEE (reference sequence). Here the CDR3 reads CASSLEESLRQKF. For the CDR3, the DNA is TGTGCCAGCAGCTTGGAGGAGTCTTTGCGACAGAAATTC.

Only a few counts were recorded for this clone. V is TRBV7-8 and J is TRBJ2-5, with D maybe TRBD2 (5 bases). The tail of the sequence fits TRBJ2-7 better, so the J call may be wrong. The length of the CDR3 is 14 residues. Germline V gene data show CDR1 as SGHVS and CDR2 as FQNEAQ. The CDR3 DNA sequence: TGTGCCAGCAGCCCGAGACTGGGAGAGTACGAGCAGTACTTC. Residues: CASSPRLGEYEQYF.

A few counts support this clone. The rearrangement joins TRBV19 to TRBJ1-2, with TRBD1 identical over 7 bases. Germline lookup yields CDR1 LNHDA and CDR2 SQIVND (reference sequence). V trimming: 8 bases; J trimming: 2 bases; junction bases outside the gene matches: 5. The CDR3 sequence is 13 residues long. In nucleotides, the CDR3 is TGTGCCAGTTCCCCGGGACAGAACTATGGCTACACCTTC. Translated, it gives CASSPGQNYGYTF.

J is TRBJ2-2 and V is TRBV7-9, with D maybe TRBD1 (6 bases). The CDR3 covers 15 residues. CDR1 SEHNR and CDR2 FQNEAQ come from the germline V gene (reference sequence). V was trimmed by 1 base and J by 7 bases, leaving 13 bases between them. CDR3 sequence: CASSLVTGLFGELFF. The CDR3 DNA sequence: TGTGCCAGCAGCTTAGTGACAGGCTTGTTCGGGGAGCTGTTTTTT.

The chain uses TRBV7-9 and TRBJ2-7, with D perhaps matching TRBD1 (6 bases). The CDR3 covers 15 residues. V lost 1 base to trimming and J lost 4 bases, with 14 bases between them. Germline CDR1 SEHNR, CDR2 FQNEAQ (reference sequence). CDR3 in amino acids: CASSLVGSQGYEQYF. The CDR3 DNA reads TGTGCCAGCAGCTTAGTTGGGAGCCAGGGGTACGAGCAGTACTTC.

This clone was found once. V usage is TRBV27 and J usage is TRBJ2-7; TRBD2 is a possible D gene (6 bases). The CDR3 runs to 16 residues. Trimming left V 4 bases short and J 1 base short, with 17 bases between. Germline assignment: CDR1 MNHEY and CDR2 SMNVEV (reference sequence). CDR3 nucleotide sequence: TGTGCCAGCAGTTCACCCTCCGGGGGTGGTTCCTACGAGCAGTACTTC. Its translation is CASSSPSGGGSYEQYF.

Regarding this clone: Germline and junction disagree at one end, which may indicate a read error. The V call is TRBV7-9, the J call TRBJ1-1, with D tentatively TRBD1 (6 bases). Germline CDR1 SEHNR, CDR2 FQNEAQ (reference sequence). The CDR3 length is 14 residues. CDR3 bases: TGTTCCAGCCACGGACAGTGGGTGAACACTGAAGCTTTCTTT. Protein product: CSSHGQWVNTEAFF.

This chain joins TRBV7-9 and TRBJ2-7; 8 nucleotides match TRBD1. Germline V gene sequence: CDR1 SEHNR, CDR2 FQNEAQ (reference sequence). V dropped 4 bases and J dropped 3; count of bases not matched to a gene: 8. This CDR3 comprises 15 residues. CDR3 nucleotide sequence: TGTGCCAGCAGCTACACAGGGGGTCTAGGCTACGAGCAGTACTTC. Its translation is CASSYTGGLGYEQYF.

The chain carries TRBV27 and TRBJ1-5, with no clear D. The germline V gene encodes CDR1 MNHEY and CDR2 SMNVEV (reference sequence). The CDR3 is 15 amino acids. Between the trimmed V and J ends, which lost 3 bases and 2 bases, there was a span of 11 bases. CDR3 amino acids: CASSFNWGGNQPQHF. DNA for the CDR3: TGTGCCAGCAGTTTTAACTGGGGAGGCAATCAGCCCCAGCATTTT.

This chain links TRBV5-1 with TRBJ2-4; tentatively, D is TRBD2 (7 bases). Trimming left V 2 bases short and J 11 bases short, with 17 bases between. CDR3 length equals 14 residues. Germline CDR1 SGHRS, CDR2 YFSETQ. CDR3 coding DNA: TGCGCCAGCAGCTTTGGAGGGGGGGAAAATTTTCAGTACTTC. Translation gives CASSFGGGENFQYF.

The chain uses TRBV9 and TRBJ1-3; TRBD1 aligns across 7 bases. The CDR3 has 16 amino acids. Germline CDR1 reads SGDLS; CDR2 reads YYNGEE. V lost 4 bases and J lost 2; bases outside the gene matches: 9. In nucleotides, the CDR3 is TGTGCCAGCAGCCCACAGACAGGGAGGACTGGAAACACCATATATTTT. Encoded protein: CASSPQTGRTGNTIYF.

As for this clone: Mismatch with germline at one junction end may stem from a read error. The chain is built from TRBV7-6 and TRBJ1-1, with D perhaps TRBD1 (5 bases). The CDR3 is 15 residues long. From germline, CDR1 is SGHVS and CDR2 FNYEAQ. This CDR3 reads CASSLAGGRNTKAFF. CDR3 bases: TGTGCCAGCAGCTTAGCGGGGGGAAGGAACACTAAAGCTTTCTTT.